This T cell receptor beta chain comes out of a study of blood T cell repertoires in COVID-19. Turning to the study itself: Samples came from the United States, Italy and Spain, spanning acute and convalescent COVID-19. T cells, B-cell-depleted T cells, or PBMCs supplied cDNA or gDNA.

Per the study methods: Amplified reference gene primers provided the basis for estimating nucleated cell counts. Repertoires were generated with immunoSEQ multiplex PCR, while TCRdb's copy carries only in-frame clones and drops some. V and J calls and clone size are those listed in that table; D and trimming were worked out from the DNA. The data hold more than 95,000 clones, with about 70% observed a single time. Sequenced: peripheral blood. This sequence originates from a woman aged 70-85 years with acute or convalescent COVID-19.

The DNA of the CDR3 is TGTGCCAGCAGCTCCGGTTATCCCAACACTGAAGCTTTCTTT. This encodes CASSSGYPNTEAFF. The rearrangement uses TRBV5-4 and TRBJ1-1; D ambiguous. This CDR3 spans 14 amino acids. From germline, CDR1 is SGHNT and CDR2 YYREEE (reference sequence). The V end lost 3 bases, the J end lost 2 bases, and 11 bases lay between the germline ends.